The 6 T cell receptor beta chains below were found in one sample sequenced in a study of shared clonotypes between healthy human individuals. Profiling relied on immunoSEQ multiplex PCR, and the TCRdb table lists in-frame clones only, not all of them. The sample lists about 560,000 clones, roughly 72% occurring once. Sequencing used PBMCs. The receptors derive from a woman aged 40 to 50 in good health. Some clones in this sample may be carry-over from other donors' samples.

This clone came up a few times. The rearrangement uses TRBV27 and TRBJ2-2, with 12 bases lining up with TRBD2. The CDR3 has 16 residues. Germline V gives CDR1 MNHEY, CDR2 SMNVEV (reference sequence). With V trimmed by 6 bases and J by 2 bases, 4 bases remained unmatched. The CDR3 coding sequence is TGTGCCAGCAGAAGACTAGCGGGAGTCAACACCGGGGAGCTGTTTTTT. Amino acids: CASRRLAGVNTGELFF.

The V call is TRBV13, the J call TRBJ2-1, with D possibly TRBD2 on 5 matching bases. Trimming left V 3 bases short and J 1 base short, with 7 bases between. Germline V CDR1 and CDR2: PRHDT, FYEKMQ (reference sequence). This CDR3 has 14 amino acids. The CDR3 DNA sequence: TGTGCCAGCAGCTTTCGGGAATCCTACAATGAGCAGTTCTTC. Residues: CASSFRESYNEQFF.

V is TRBV28 and J is TRBJ2-1; a possible D gene is TRBD1 (6 bases). Trimming stripped 6 bases from V and 1 base from J, with 13 bases between. CDR1 MDHEN and CDR2 SYDVKM come from the germline V gene. The CDR3 runs 15 residues. The CDR3 bases are TGTGCCAGCAGGCCCATGGGGGCTTCCTACAATGAGCAGTTCTTC. Translation gives CASRPMGASYNEQFF.

The chain links TRBV5-1 to TRBJ2-5; possible D gene TRBD1, 6 bases. In germline, CDR1 is SGHRS, CDR2 YFSETQ. The V gene lost 0 bases and the J gene lost 3 bases, with 9 bases spanning the gap. This CDR3 has 14 amino acids. The CDR3 protein is CASSLVSGEETQYF. The CDR3 DNA follows: TGCGCCAGCAGCTTGGTTTCAGGGGAAGAGACCCAGTACTTC.

The table lists this clone with a few counts. V and J are TRBV7-3 and TRBJ1-1, with TRBD1 identical over 9 bases. J lost 3 bases, V lost 4 bases, and 3 bases had no gene match. This CDR3 is 14 amino acids long. Germline loops: CDR1 SGHTA, CDR2 FQGTGA. CDR3 coding DNA: TGTGCCAGCAGCTCAGGGACAGGGCACACTGAAGCTTTCTTT. Amino acids: CASSSGTGHTEAFF.

This chain uses TRBV5-1 with TRBJ1-2; D is possibly TRBD1 (5 bases). The V gene lost 4 bases and the J gene lost 0 bases, with 10 bases spanning the gap. This CDR3 comprises 14 residues. Germline V gene data show CDR1 as SGHRS and CDR2 as YFSETQ. Here the CDR3 reads CASSMGLANYGYTF. CDR3 nucleotide sequence: TGCGCCAGCAGCATGGGACTAGCTAACTATGGCTACACCTTC.